Sequencing of this T cell receptor (beta chain) was carried out in a study of T cells in women clearing cervical HPV infection. Regarding the study as a whole: Combining TCR richness with V gene abundances gave about 0.87 AUC.

MY09/MY11 PCR detected cervical HPV DNA; dot-blot assigned genotypes. The CDR3 has 16 amino acids. V lost 3 bases to trimming and J lost 0 bases, with 9 bases between them. The table came from immunoSEQ multiplex PCR; TCRdb's copy has only in-frame clones and leaves some out. The sample has tens of thousands of clones; the top ten hold approximately 6%. As regards this clone: Its antigen is undetermined. Read data end 3 residues before the CDR3 end; the end is taken from the germline J gene.

This TCR derives from a woman between 18 and 70 years old with a cervical HPV16 infection that either progressed to CIN3+ or cleared (not recorded which). V and J are TRBV12-3 or TRBV12-4 and TRBJ2-6; no clear D gene. Source material: blood buffy coat. Here the CDR3 reads CASSLSRVSGANVLTF. Partial CDR3 DNA: TGTGCCAGCAGTTTGAGTCGGGTCTCTGGGGCCAACGTC.